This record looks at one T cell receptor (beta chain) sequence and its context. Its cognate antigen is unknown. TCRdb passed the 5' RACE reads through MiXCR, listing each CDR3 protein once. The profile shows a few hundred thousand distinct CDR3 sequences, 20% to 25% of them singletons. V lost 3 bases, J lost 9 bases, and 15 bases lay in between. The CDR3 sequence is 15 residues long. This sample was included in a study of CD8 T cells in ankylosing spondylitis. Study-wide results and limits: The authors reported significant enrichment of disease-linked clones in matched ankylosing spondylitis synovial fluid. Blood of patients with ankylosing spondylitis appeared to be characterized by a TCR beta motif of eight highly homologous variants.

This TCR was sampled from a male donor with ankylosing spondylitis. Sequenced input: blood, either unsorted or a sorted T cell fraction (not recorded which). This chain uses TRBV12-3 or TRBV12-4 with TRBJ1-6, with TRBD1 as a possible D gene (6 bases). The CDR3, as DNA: TGTGCCAGCAGTTTTGGCTCGCAGGGGAGTTCACCCCTCCACTTT. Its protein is CASSFGSQGSSPLHF.